One sample yielded the 13 T cell receptor beta chains listed below, sequenced in a study of low-dose radiotherapy and immunotherapy resistance in tumors. First-strand cDNA used TRAV- and TRBV-specific primers, covering alpha and beta chains. TCR amplification used roughly 21 PCR cycles, a constant-region primer and a V-primer adapter. Each CDR3 protein is one row after TCRdb ran MiXCR on the reads. This sample yields around 60,000 distinct CDR3 sequences, of which less than 30% are seen a single time; around 7% belongs to the top ten. Stated time point: after trial treatment. Indicated treatment: LDRT plus nivolumab, ipilimumab, low-dose cyclophosphamide and aspirin (RACIN trial). Sequencing was performed on PBMCs, taken after low-dose radiotherapy plus immunotherapy. These receptor sequences come from a male donor with prostate cancer.

This clonotype was counted ten times or more. The rearrangement uses TRBV29-1 and TRBJ2-7; TRBD1 aligns across 8 bases. Germline loops: CDR1 SQVTM, CDR2 ANQGSEA. CDR3 length equals 17 residues. Germline trimming cut 0 bases from V and 3 bases from J; bases unmatched to any gene: 13. The CDR3 loop is CSVEDWGPTGVGYEQYF. The CDR3 DNA sequence: TGCAGCGTTGAAGATTGGGGACCGACAGGGGTGGGCTACGAGCAGTACTTC.

This clonotype has at least ten counts. Germline is not matched at one junction end, which may reflect a read error. The CDR3 sequence: CASSLEVGQNF. The CDR3 bases are TGTGCCAGCAGCTTGGAGGTGGGACAGAACTTC. The gene calls are TRBV7-8 and TRBJ2-7, with TRBD1 identical over 7 bases. The CDR3 is 11 residues long. Germline V CDR1 and CDR2: SGHVS, FQNEAQ.

The table lists this clonotype with many counts. The chain uses TRBV19 and TRBJ2-3; 7 bases agree with TRBD1. The germline CDR1 and CDR2 sequences are LNHDA and SQIVND (reference sequence). The CDR3 runs 15 residues. Losses at the gene ends were 4 bases for V and 4 bases for J; bases not matched to a gene: 8. The CDR3 coding sequence is TGTGCCAGTAGTACAGTGTACAGGGGTTCAGATACGCAGTATTTT. Protein sequence: CASSTVYRGSDTQYF. The complete variable domain, with remaining parts taken from reference TRBV19 and TRBJ2-3, reads DGGITQSPKYLFRKEGQNVTLSCEQNLNHDAMYWYRQDPGQGLRLIYYSQIVNDFQKGDIAEGYSVSREKKESFPLTVTSAQKNPTAFYLCASSTVYRGSDTQYFGPGTRLTVL.

This clonotype was detected ten times or more. The rearrangement uses TRBV12-3 or TRBV12-4 and TRBJ1-1; 11 nucleotides agree with TRBD1. The CDR3 consists of 16 residues. J was trimmed by 0 bases and V by 6 bases; bases with no gene match: 6. The CDR3 loop reads CASRDRGRFLNTEAFF. The DNA of the CDR3 is TGTGCCAGCAGGGACAGGGGGCGCTTTTTGAACACTGAAGCTTTCTTT.

This clonotype was counted at least ten times. The gene calls are TRBV6-2 or TRBV6-3 and TRBJ2-1; TRBD2 matches at 7 bases. CDR1 is MNHEY, CDR2 SVGEGT, per germline. CDR3 size: 15 residues. J lost 7 bases, V lost 5 bases, and 11 bases had no gene match. The CDR3 nucleotides read TGTGCCAGCAGTGTGCACGGACTAGGGAAGAATGAGCAGTTCTTC. Translating it yields CASSVHGLGKNEQFF.

This clonotype was counted a single time. A far larger clone is one base from this, pointing to a likely read error. The chain uses TRBV5-3 and TRBJ2-3, with TRBD2 identical over 8 bases. TRBV5-3 is sorted into the ORF group, with uncertain function. This CDR3 is built from 17 residues. J lost 6 bases, V lost 8 bases, and 20 bases had no gene match. The CDR3, as DNA: TGTGCCAGCTGCTCCTTGCCTGCCAGCGGGGGAAGCGATACGCAGTATTTT. Translation: CASCSLPASGGSDTQYF.

The J gene is TRBJ2-1, the V gene TRBV20-1; TRBD2 agrees at 9 bases. The J segment lost 5 bases and the V segment lost 4 bases, leaving 6 bases of the junction unmatched. Per the germline V gene, CDR1 is DFQATT and CDR2 is SNEGSKA (reference sequence). The CDR3 is made up of 14 amino acids. The DNA of the CDR3 is TGCAGTGCTACTAGACTAGCGGCACACAATGAGCAGTTCTTC. Translated, it gives CSATRLAAHNEQFF.

The CDR3 bases are TGTGCCAGCAGTAGAGGACAGTCACCCCTCCACTTT. Translation: CASSRGQSPLHF. The chain is built from TRBV27 and TRBJ1-6, with D maybe TRBD1 (6 bases). CDR1 MNHEY and CDR2 SMNVEV come from the germline V gene (reference sequence). Trimming shortened V by 5 bases and J by 10 bases, and 9 bases separated the two germline ends. CDR3 length equals 12 residues.

V usage is TRBV3-1 and J usage is TRBJ1-4; the D is unclear. The CDR3 length is 15 residues. In germline, CDR1 is LGHDT, CDR2 YNNKEL (reference sequence). Trimming removed 0 bases at V and 7 bases at J, with 12 bases between. This CDR3 reads CASSQEQAGGEKLFF. In nucleotides, the CDR3 is TGTGCCAGCAGCCAAGAGCAAGCAGGTGGTGAAAAACTGTTTTTT.

This clonotype has a single count. This likely traces to a read error, being one base from a far larger clone. The V call is TRBV28, the J call TRBJ2-1; D is unresolved. From germline, CDR1 is MDHEN and CDR2 SYDVKM. This CDR3 has 14 residues. Deletions cut 6 bases from V and 10 bases from J, with 19 bases between. For the CDR3, the DNA is TGTGCCAGCAGGGGCACGACGGTGGGCTACGAGCAGTTCTTC. This codes for CASRGTTVGYEQFF.

Details on this clonotype: Only one base separates this from a far larger clonotype, so it likely reflects a read error. The chain has TRBV6-8 and TRBJ1-4; perhaps TRBD1 as D (6 bases). From germline, CDR1 is MNHGY and CDR2 SAAAGT. V gave up 0 bases and J gave up 7 bases, with 15 bases separating them. This CDR3 spans 16 amino acids. The CDR3 spells CASSYSTGAHTEKLFF. CDR3 in DNA: TGTGCCAGCAGTTACTCGACAGGCGCGCACACTGAAAAACTGTTTTTT.

The chain combines TRBV28 with TRBJ1-5; no firm D call. There are 16 residues in the CDR3. Trimming removed 6 bases from V and 2 bases from J, with 17 bases in between. From germline, CDR1 is MDHEN and CDR2 SYDVKM. The CDR3 protein is CASRENPVRGNQPQHF. The CDR3 nucleotides are TGTGCCAGCAGGGAAAATCCGGTGAGGGGCAATCAGCCCCAGCATTTT.

This clonotype appeared many times. Here the CDR3 DNA reads TGTGCCACCAGTGATTCTAGATCCGAGCAGTACTTC. It is translated as CATSDSRSEQYF. The chain employs TRBV24-1 and TRBJ2-7; D not certain. This CDR3 spans 12 amino acids. V lost 2 bases, J lost 6 bases, and 7 bases lay in between. Looked up from germline, CDR1 is KGHDR and CDR2 is SFDVKD.